Listed here are 29 T cell receptor beta chains from one sample, sequenced in a study of CD8 T cells in ankylosing spondylitis. TCRdb re-derived calls from the 5' RACE reads in MiXCR, one entry per CDR3 protein. The table includes 250,000 to 350,000 distinct CDR3 sequences, 7% to 9% detected once. No antigen is known for these receptors. Study observations and caveats: Ankylosing spondylitis blood appeared to be characterized by a TCR beta motif of eight highly homologous variants.

Input material: blood, either unsorted or a sorted T cell fraction (not recorded which). Receptor source: a male donor with ankylosing spondylitis.

The gene calls are TRBV18 and TRBJ2-7; D unresolved. Per germline, CDR1 KGHSH and CDR2 LQKENI. This CDR3 region has 15 residues. V was shortened by 3 bases and J by 1 base, with 13 bases between the two germline ends. In DNA form, the CDR3 reads TGTGCCAGCTCACCTCAGGCTACCGTATCCTACGAGCAGTACTTC. Translation: CASSPQATVSYEQYF.

The V gene is TRBV12-3 or TRBV12-4, the J gene TRBJ1-4; D is possibly TRBD1 (6 bases). The CDR3 covers 14 residues. The ends were cut back, 5 bases at V and 8 bases at J, with 15 bases in the middle. The CDR3 sequence is CASSDRTALEKLFF. The CDR3 nucleotides read TGTGCCAGCAGTGATAGGACAGCCCTAGAAAAACTGTTTTTT.

V gene TRBV20-1 combines with J gene TRBJ2-7; TRBD1 might be the D (5 bases). V was trimmed by 7 bases and J by 0 bases, leaving 10 bases between them. The CDR3 is 12 amino acids. Germline-derived CDR1 and CDR2 are DFQATT and SNEGSKA (reference sequence). The CDR3 DNA sequence: TGCAGTGGGGCCGACAGCTCCTACGAGCAGTACTTC. It is translated as CSGADSSYEQYF.

This chain links TRBV12-3 or TRBV12-4 with TRBJ1-3; D is unresolved. V lost 6 bases to trimming and J lost 1 base, with 16 bases between them. The CDR3 has 16 residues. CDR3 nucleotides: TGTGCCAGCAGCCCCCGGGCGGTACTATCTGGAAACACCATATATTTT. This codes for CASSPRAVLSGNTIYF.

This clonotype was observed a few times. This chain joins TRBV27 and TRBJ2-7; 7 nucleotides match TRBD1. V lost 1 base to trimming and J lost 2 bases; unmatched junction nucleotides: 2. The CDR3 has 14 amino acids. Germline V gene data show CDR1 as MNHEY and CDR2 as SMNVEV (reference sequence). The CDR3 sequence is CASSLWQGAYEQYF. In DNA form, the CDR3 reads TGTGCCAGCAGTTTATGGCAGGGGGCCTACGAGCAGTACTTC.

The chain links TRBV5-5 to TRBJ2-3, with a possible D match to TRBD1 (5 bases). This CDR3 spans 16 amino acids. Germline assignment: CDR1 SGHKS and CDR2 YYEKEE (reference sequence). V dropped 3 bases and J dropped 1 base, with 15 bases sitting between them. The CDR3 loop is CASSSEARRGTDTQYF. DNA for the CDR3: TGTGCCAGCAGCTCGGAAGCCCGCAGGGGCACAGATACGCAGTATTTT.

This sequence joins TRBV27 and TRBJ1-1; tentative D call: TRBD1 (6 bases). This CDR3 contains 15 residues. CDR1 MNHEY and CDR2 SMNVEV come from the germline V gene (reference sequence). The V end was cut by 7 bases, the J end by 0 bases, with 15 bases between. The CDR3 region is CASKKDRAMNTEAFF. DNA for the CDR3: TGTGCCAGCAAAAAGGACAGAGCCATGAACACTGAAGCTTTCTTT.

This clonotype was recorded many times. The V and J genes are TRBV29-1 and TRBJ1-2; D is uncertain. CDR1 and CDR2 (germline): SQVTM, ANQGSEA. The V end lost 1 base, the J end lost 7 bases, and 10 bases lay between the germline ends. The CDR3 sequence is 12 residues long. The CDR3 DNA follows: TGCAGCGTTGAAGTCCCCGGAGGTGGCTACACCTTC. This translates into CSVEVPGGGYTF.

This clonotype has a count of ten or more. The chain has TRBV7-3 and TRBJ2-1; 9 bases are a match to TRBD2. V dropped 2 bases and J dropped 6; count of bases not matched to a gene: 5. CDR1 and CDR2 from the germline V gene are SGHTA and FQGTGA. This CDR3 spans 15 amino acids. This CDR3 is CASSLGTSPSNEQFF. CDR3 sequence (DNA): TGTGCCAGCAGCTTAGGGACTAGCCCCTCCAATGAGCAGTTCTTC.

The CDR3 protein is CASSLNGAKGSPLHF. Written as DNA, the CDR3 is TGCGCCAGCAGCTTGAATGGGGCGAAAGGTTCACCCCTCCACTTT. The chain uses TRBV5-1 and TRBJ1-6, with TRBD1 as a possible D gene (5 bases). CDR1 and CDR2 from the germline V gene are SGHRS and YFSETQ. V shed 1 base and J shed 9 bases, with 14 bases lying between them. CDR3 length: 15 residues. Complete variable domain (other parts from reference TRBV5-1 and TRBJ1-6): KAGVTQTPRYLIKTRGQQVTLSCSPISGHRSVSWYQQTPGQGLQFLFEYFSETQRNKGNFPGRFSGRQFSNSRSEMNVSTLELGDSALYLCASSLNGAKGSPLHFGNGTRLTVT.

This clonotype was detected ten times or more. The rearrangement links TRBV7-3 to TRBJ1-1, with D tentatively TRBD1 (6 bases). Germline V gene data show CDR1 as SGHTA and CDR2 as FQGTGA. The CDR3 totals 13 residues. Trimming took off 4 bases at V and 3 bases at J, with 9 bases between the two ends. This chain's CDR3 is CASSSNRDTEAFF. CDR3 DNA sequence: TGTGCCAGCAGCTCGAACAGGGACACTGAAGCTTTCTTT.

This clonotype showed up just a few times. V gene TRBV6-2 or TRBV6-3 combines with J gene TRBJ2-6; either TRBD1 or TRBD2 may fit D (5 bases each). Trimming stripped 5 bases from V and 0 bases from J, with 14 bases between. Germline CDR1 and CDR2: MNHEY and SVGEGT. This CDR3 contains 17 residues. CDR3 nucleotide sequence: TGTGCCAGCAGTGATCCAAGAGGGGCCTCTGGGGCCAACGTCCTGACTTTC. It translates to CASSDPRGASGANVLTF.

The chain is built from TRBV20-1 and TRBJ2-1; D gene uncertain. CDR3 size: 13 residues. In germline, CDR1 is DFQATT, CDR2 SNEGSKA (reference sequence). Trimming stripped 5 bases from V and 0 bases from J, with 8 bases between. The DNA of the CDR3 is TGCAGTGCTGTAGGAAGCTCCTACAATGAGCAGTTCTTC. Amino acids: CSAVGSSYNEQFF.

This sequence joins TRBV5-1 and TRBJ2-2, with D tentatively TRBD2 (5 bases). The CDR3 is made up of 14 amino acids. The germline V gene has CDR1 SGHRS and CDR2 YFSETQ. Trimming took 1 base from V and 5 from J, leaving 9 bases between them. The CDR3 sequence: CASSLLPGTGELFF. As DNA, the CDR3 is TGCGCCAGCAGCTTGCTACCGGGGACCGGGGAGCTGTTTTTT.

The chain combines TRBV3-1 with TRBJ1-2, with 7 bases identical to TRBD1. Trimming cost V 2 bases and J 5 bases; bases outside gene matches: 8. The V gene's germline CDR1 is LGHDT and CDR2 YNNKEL (reference sequence). This CDR3 has 15 residues. CDR3 coding DNA: TGTGCCAGCAGCCAATGGGACAGCATCTCTTATGGCTACACCTTC. Protein: CASSQWDSISYGYTF.

This clonotype was found a few times. J is TRBJ2-2 and V is TRBV5-5; D unresolved. The CDR3 is 15 amino acids. Germline loops: CDR1 SGHKS, CDR2 YYEKEE (reference sequence). V shed 2 bases and J shed 5 bases, with 13 bases lying between them. This CDR3 is CASSFRHGGTGELFF. The CDR3 coding sequence is TGTGCCAGCAGCTTTCGTCACGGTGGTACCGGGGAGCTGTTTTTT.

The J gene is TRBJ2-1, the V gene TRBV24-1, with 7 bases that match TRBD1. CDR1 is KGHDR, CDR2 SFDVKD, per germline. The CDR3 has 15 amino acids. V shed 9 bases and J 3 bases; nucleotides not matched to a gene: 10. CDR3 in amino acids: CATSAGTANYNEQFF. CDR3 nucleotide sequence: TGTGCCACCTCGGCCGGGACAGCAAACTACAATGAGCAGTTCTTC.

The chain links TRBV29-1 to TRBJ2-7, with TRBD2 identical over 12 bases. Germline CDR1 reads SQVTM; CDR2 reads ANQGSEA. There are 16 residues in the CDR3. The V gene end was trimmed by 1 base and the J gene end by 2 bases; junction bases not matched to a gene: 6. This chain's CDR3 is CSVEGVLAGGTYEQYF. CDR3 in DNA: TGCAGCGTTGAAGGCGTACTAGCGGGAGGCACCTACGAGCAGTACTTC.

This clonotype was seen a handful of times. The CDR3 sequence is CASSPKGQGVGGYTF. The CDR3 DNA sequence: TGTGCCAGCAGCCCTAAAGGACAGGGAGTCGGTGGCTACACCTTC. The rearrangement links TRBV3-1 to TRBJ1-2; the match to TRBD1 covers 8 bases. Germline CDR1 and CDR2: LGHDT and YNNKEL (reference sequence). There are 15 residues in the CDR3. The V gene end was trimmed by 4 bases and the J gene end by 7 bases; junction bases not matched to a gene: 11.

This chain connects TRBV4-2 to TRBJ1-5; TRBD1 agrees at 9 bases. V shed 3 bases and J 5 bases; nucleotides not matched to a gene: 5. CDR1 LGHNA and CDR2 YNFKEQ come from the germline V gene. CDR3 length: 15 amino acids. CDR3 in amino acids: CASSQDRGPHQPQHF. CDR3 nucleotide sequence: TGTGCCAGCAGCCAGGACAGGGGCCCCCATCAGCCCCAGCATTTT.

CDR3 loop: CASSLWLAGEDEQFF. The DNA for the CDR3 is TGTGCCAGCAGTTTATGGCTAGCGGGAGAGGATGAGCAGTTCTTC. The V gene is TRBV27, the J gene TRBJ2-1; TRBD2 matches at 10 bases. CDR1 and CDR2 from the germline V gene are MNHEY and SMNVEV (reference sequence). J gave up 8 bases and V 1 base, and 5 bases lay outside the gene matches. The CDR3 runs to 15 residues.

This clonotype appeared many times. The chain is built from TRBV6-1 and TRBJ1-1, with TRBD1 matching 11 bases. CDR1 and CDR2 (germline): MNHNS, SASEGT. Trimming took 2 bases from V and 2 from J; bases not matched to a gene: 1. The CDR3 has 15 amino acids. The CDR3 coding sequence is TGTGCCAGCAGTGAAAGGACAGGGGGCAACACTGAAGCTTTCTTT. Its protein product is CASSERTGGNTEAFF.

This clonotype was seen at least ten times. The CDR3 region is CASSPGRENTEAFF. Written as DNA, the CDR3 is TGTGCCAGCTCACCAGGCAGAGAGAACACTGAAGCTTTCTTT. The V and J genes are TRBV18 and TRBJ1-1, with D hard to call. CDR3 length: 14 amino acids. The germline V gene encodes CDR1 KGHSH and CDR2 LQKENI. Deletions cut 2 bases from V and 1 base from J, with 8 bases between.

Regarding this clonotype: The junction shows a germline mismatch at one end, possibly a read error. The chain has TRBV4-2 and TRBJ2-2, with 10 positions matching TRBD2. Per germline, CDR1 LGHNA and CDR2 YNFKEQ. The length of the CDR3 is 17 residues. CDR3 in DNA: TGTGCCAGCAGCCAAGCCTCACTAGCGGGAAGGAACGGGAAGCTGTTTTTT. Translated, it gives CASSQASLAGRNGKLFF.

The rearrangement links TRBV5-1 to TRBJ1-3; no clear D gene. The V gene's germline CDR1 is SGHRS and CDR2 YFSETQ. This CDR3 contains 16 residues. The V and J ends lost 0 bases and 1 base respectively, with 11 bases between them. CDR3 protein: CASSLVWGESGNTIYF. Written as DNA, the CDR3 is TGCGCCAGCAGCTTGGTGTGGGGAGAGTCTGGAAACACCATATATTTT.

The CDR3 spells CASSLGTGQGGEQYF. The CDR3 bases are TGCGCCAGCAGCTTGGGGACAGGGCAAGGAGGAGAGCAGTACTTC. V usage is TRBV5-1 and J usage is TRBJ2-7; 8 bases match TRBD1. CDR1 is SGHRS, CDR2 YFSETQ, per germline. This CDR3 is built from 15 residues. The V gene end was trimmed by 0 bases and the J gene end by 7 bases; junction bases not matched to a gene: 9. The full variable domain, with the rest looked up from reference TRBV5-1 and TRBJ2-7, is KAGVTQTPRYLIKTRGQQVTLSCSPISGHRSVSWYQQTPGQGLQFLFEYFSETQRNKGNFPGRFSGRQFSNSRSEMNVSTLELGDSALYLCASSLGTGQGGEQYFGPGTRLTVT.

This clonotype came up many times. V gene TRBV15 combines with J gene TRBJ2-7; TRBD1 matches 8 bases. This CDR3 comprises 15 residues. CDR1 and CDR2 from the germline V gene are LNHNV and YYDKDF (reference sequence). With 4 bases clipped from V and 5 bases from J, the junction kept 10 bases outside the gene matches. Here the CDR3 DNA reads TGTGCCACCAGCAAAGGACAGGGTGTCTTGGACGAGCAGTACTTC. Translating gives CATSKGQGVLDEQYF.

This clonotype was observed a handful of times. This rearrangement joins TRBV7-2 to TRBJ2-7; D call uncertain. This CDR3 has 14 residues. V was pared by 5 bases and J by 6 bases, with 17 bases between. From germline, CDR1 is SGHTA and CDR2 FQGNSA. CDR3 coding DNA: TGTGCCAGCAGCCTCGACCGGTCCCCGGGCGAGCAGTACTTC. Protein: CASSLDRSPGEQYF. Using reference TRBV7-2 and TRBJ2-7 for the parts outside the CDR3, the full variable domain is GAGVSQSPSNKVTEKGKDVELRCDPISGHTALYWYRQSLGQGLEFLIYFQGNSAPDKSGLPSDRFSAERTGGSVSTLTIQRTQQEDSAVYLCASSLDRSPGEQYFGPGTRLTVT.

The V and J genes are TRBV10-3 and TRBJ2-6, with TRBD2 matching 7 bases. This CDR3 contains 17 residues. CDR1 is ENHRY, CDR2 SYGVKD, per germline. V gave up 10 bases and J gave up 0 bases; unmatched junction bases: 12. This chain's CDR3 is CATPPSGPSSGANVLTF. The CDR3 nucleotides are TGTGCCACCCCTCCTAGCGGCCCGAGCTCTGGGGCCAACGTCCTGACTTTC.